A selection of T cell receptor beta chains follows, all from one sample in a study of shared clonotypes between healthy human individuals. The assay was immunoSEQ multiplex PCR, and TCRdb's table has in-frame clones only and misses some. The profile covers 2,500,000 or so clones, with over 85% appearing a single time and roughly 0.13% taken by the ten largest. The sequencing sample was made of naive CD4+ T cells sorted from blood. The receptors were sampled from a man aged 18 to 35 in good health. Each CDR3 is given with its conserved first and last residue. A D gene is named only where the DNA matches it firmly. Size tells how often a clone was seen (once, few, many) or the class of an expanded clone, and some rows leave it out.

v_call	d_call	j_call	clone_size	cdr3_aa	cdr3_nt
TRBV14	.	TRBJ1-4	.	CASSRQSGALEKLFF	TGTGCCAGCAGCCGCCAATCAGGGGCTTTGGAAAAACTGTTTTTT
TRBV20-1	.	TRBJ1-1	few	CSAAQNTEAFF	TGCAGTGCTGCACAGAACACTGAAGCTTTCTTT
TRBV28	.	TRBJ1-2	.	CASRAGRGGYTF	TGTGCCAGCAGGGCCGGGAGGGGAGGCTACACCTTC
TRBV5-1	TRBD1	TRBJ2-7	.	CASSLDRGLREQYF	TGCGCCAGCAGCTTGGACAGGGGGCTGCGCGAGCAGTACTTC
TRBV25-1	.	TRBJ1-5	.	CASSEYWGGGKSNQPQHF	TGTGCCAGCAGTGAATATTGGGGAGGGGGTAAGAGCAATCAGCCCCAGCATTTT
TRBV13	TRBD2	TRBJ2-7	.	CASSLTPTSGSYEQYF	TGTGCCAGCAGTCTGACTCCGACTAGCGGGAGCTACGAGCAGTACTTC
TRBV6-6	.	TRBJ1-4	once	CASSKQARSINEKLFF	TGTGCCAGCAGTAAACAAGCCAGGAGCATAAATGAAAAACTGTTTTTT
TRBV6-5	.	TRBJ1-6	.	CASSRVRSNSPLHF	TGTGCCAGCAGTAGGGTTCGGAGTAATTCACCCCTCCACTTT
TRBV5-4	.	TRBJ1-2	.	CASSLMGGVTYGYTF	TGTGCCAGCAGCTTGATGGGGGGGGTTACCTATGGCTACACCTTC
TRBV29-1	TRBD2	TRBJ2-1	.	CSGTLAPSYNEQFF	TGCAGCGGTACACTAGCGCCATCCTACAATGAGCAGTTCTTC
TRBV4-1	.	TRBJ1-3	.	CASSPIDRRSSGNTIYF	TGCGCCAGCAGCCCGATCGACAGGCGGAGCTCTGGAAACACCATATATTTT
TRBV5-1	.	TRBJ2-7	.	CASSLEGGGNEQYF	TGCGCCAGCAGCTTGGAAGGGGGCGGGAACGAGCAGTACTTC
TRBV30	.	TRBJ1-5	.	CAWSAEDRNSNQPQHF	TGTGCCTGGAGTGCCGAGGACAGAAATAGCAATCAGCCCCAGCATTTT
TRBV5-1	.	TRBJ2-5	.	CASSLSGLQETQYF	TGCGCCAGCAGCTTGTCAGGGCTCCAAGAGACCCAGTACTTC
TRBV6-5	TRBD1	TRBJ2-7	.	CASSPRGQSTYEQYF	TGTGCCAGCAGCCCCAGGGGACAGAGCACCTACGAGCAGTACTTC
TRBV25-1	.	TRBJ1-5	.	CASSESRGENQPQHF	TGTGCCAGCAGTGAATCTCGAGGGGAGAATCAGCCCCAGCATTTT
TRBV10-3	.	TRBJ2-1	.	CAISESAGSYNEQFF	TGTGCCATCAGTGAGTCCGCGGGGTCCTACAATGAGCAGTTCTTC
TRBV9	.	TRBJ1-4	once	CASSVDGADNEKLFF	TGTGCCAGCAGCGTAGACGGAGCGGATAATGAAAAACTGTTTTTT
TRBV10-1	TRBD2	TRBJ2-3	.	CASSESQRGGDTQYF	TGCGCCAGCAGTGAGTCCCAGCGGGGCGGGGATACGCAGTATTTT
TRBV7-6	.	TRBJ2-2	.	CASSLAGSGFGGELFF	TGTGCCAGCAGCTTAGCGGGATCAGGGTTCGGCGGGGAGCTGTTTTTT
TRBV10-1	.	TRBJ2-2	.	CASSERVTGELFF	TGCGCCAGCAGTGAGCGAGTGACCGGGGAGCTGTTTTTT
TRBV2	.	TRBJ2-7	.	CASSPPGPYEQYF	TGTGCCAGCAGTCCGCCGGGACCCTACGAGCAGTACTTC
TRBV5-4	.	TRBJ1-5	.	CASSLMGQPQHF	TGTGCCAGCAGCTTGATGGGTCAGCCCCAGCATTTT
TRBV7-8	TRBD1	TRBJ1-2	.	CASSLSTGTGPSNYGYTF	TGTGCCAGCAGCTTATCAACCGGGACAGGTCCTTCTAACTATGGCTACACCTTC
TRBV28	.	TRBJ1-6	.	CASGFWGRSYNSPLHF	TGTGCCAGCGGCTTTTGGGGCCGCTCCTATAATTCACCCCTCCACTTT
TRBV29-1	.	TRBJ2-1	.	CSVERAGARLRSYNEQFF	TGCAGCGTTGAGAGGGCAGGGGCTAGGCTTCGCTCCTACAATGAGCAGTTCTTC
TRBV11-2	.	TRBJ2-6	.	CASSPRGTNVLTF	TGTGCCAGCAGCCCCCGTGGGACCAACGTCCTGACTTTC
TRBV7-9	.	TRBJ2-7	.	CASSSDPPGYEQYF	TGTGCCAGCAGCTCGGACCCGCCGGGGTACGAGCAGTACTTC
TRBV5-5	.	TRBJ1-2	.	CASSWAGYLRGGYTF	TGTGCCAGCAGCTGGGCAGGGTACCTAAGGGGTGGCTACACCTTC
TRBV6-5	TRBD1	TRBJ2-3	.	CASKVGTGGTDTQYF	TGTGCCAGCAAGGTGGGGACAGGTGGCACAGATACGCAGTATTTT
TRBV6-5	.	TRBJ2-1	.	CASSRRFSDEQFF	TGTGCCAGCAGTCGGAGATTTTCGGATGAGCAGTTCTTC
TRBV6-6	.	TRBJ2-1	.	CASSSRLVSSYNEQFF	TGTGCCAGCAGTTCCCGACTAGTAAGTTCCTACAATGAGCAGTTCTTC
TRBV6-1	.	TRBJ1-4	.	CASTEMGPNEKLFF	TGTGCCAGCACCGAAATGGGGCCTAATGAAAAACTGTTTTTT
TRBV7-6	.	TRBJ2-5	once	CASSRSPPQGRETQYF	TGTGCCAGCAGCCGATCCCCGCCACAGGGTAGAGAGACCCAGTACTTC
TRBV2	.	TRBJ2-1	.	CASSVDSGDGEQFF	TGTGCCAGCAGTGTGGACTCCGGTGACGGTGAGCAGTTCTTC
TRBV5-4	.	TRBJ2-5	.	CASSRALGETQYF	TGTGCCAGCAGCCGCGCGTTGGGAGAGACCCAGTACTTC
TRBV4-3	.	TRBJ1-4	.	CASSQEGWATNEKLFF	TGCGCCAGCAGCCAAGAGGGGTGGGCAACTAATGAAAAACTGTTTTTT
TRBV19	.	TRBJ1-1	.	CASSIFGTEAFF	TGTGCCAGTAGTATTTTTGGTACTGAAGCTTTCTTT
TRBV25-1	TRBD2	TRBJ2-7	.	CASSGWTSGTYEQYF	TGTGCCAGCAGTGGCTGGACTAGCGGTACCTACGAGCAGTACTTC
TRBV7-2	.	TRBJ2-1	.	CASSHLNDDEQFF	TGTGCCAGCAGCCACCTGAACGACGATGAGCAGTTCTTC
TRBV5-6	.	TRBJ1-1	.	CASTFQGSPGGWNTEAFF	TGTGCCAGCACCTTCCAAGGGAGCCCAGGAGGATGGAACACTGAAGCTTTCTTT
TRBV5-1	.	TRBJ1-1	.	CASSLAKVDTEAFF	TGCGCCAGCAGCTTGGCCAAGGTGGACACTGAAGCTTTCTTT
TRBV7-2	.	TRBJ2-1	.	CASSLVGEPYNEQFF	TGTGCCAGCAGCTTAGTGGGAGAACCCTACAATGAGCAGTTCTTC
TRBV11-2	TRBD2	TRBJ2-3	once	CASSLASGGTDTQYF	TGTGCCAGCAGCTTAGCTAGCGGGGGCACAGATACGCAGTATTTT
TRBV7-8	.	TRBJ2-7	.	CASTTLGRFAYEQYF	TGTGCCAGCACCACCCTCGGCAGGTTTGCCTACGAGCAGTACTTC